A selection of T cell receptor beta chains follows, all from one sample in a study of neoadjuvant anti-PD-1 for oral cavity cancer. Generated by immunoSEQ multiplex PCR, the TCRdb table keeps only in-frame clones and is missing some. The sample has about 15,000 clones, around 40% seen once. Material: tumor tissue, obtained after nivolumab (anti-PD-1) treatment. These receptors were taken from a person between 40 and 80 years old with oral cavity squamous cell carcinoma. The CDR3 runs from the conserved cysteine through the conserved F or W. A D gene is named only where the DNA matches it firmly. Where a row states a size, it is once, few, many or the class of an expanded clone; other rows omit it.

d_gene: TRBD2
abundance: .
j_gene: TRBJ2-2
v_gene: TRBV5-1
CDR3aa: CASSPRGLAGMGGELFF
CDR3nt: TGCGCCAGCAGCCCTAGAGGGCTAGCGGGAATGGGCGGGGAGCTGTTTTTT

d_gene: .
abundance: .
j_gene: TRBJ1-1
v_gene: TRBV10-2
CDR3aa: CASSDDWWGQAEAFF
CDR3nt: TGCGCCAGCAGTGATGATTGGTGGGGGCAGGCTGAAGCTTTCTTT

d_gene: .
abundance: .
j_gene: TRBJ1-5
v_gene: TRBV4-3
CDR3aa: CASSQERVGSNQPQHF
CDR3nt: TGCGCCAGCAGCCAAGAGAGGGTAGGTAGCAATCAGCCCCAGCATTTT

d_gene: TRBD1
abundance: .
j_gene: TRBJ2-1
v_gene: TRBV10-3
CDR3aa: CAISEGDRVNEQFF
CDR3nt: TGTGCCATCAGTGAGGGGGACAGGGTCAATGAGCAGTTCTTC

d_gene: .
abundance: .
j_gene: TRBJ2-2
v_gene: TRBV30
CDR3aa: CAWSVGPRTGELFF
CDR3nt: TGTGCCTGGAGTGTCGGACCAAGAACCGGGGAGCTGTTTTTT

d_gene: .
abundance: medium-sized
j_gene: TRBJ1-2
v_gene: TRBV7-9
CDR3aa: CASSEGQNNYGYTF
CDR3nt: TGTGCCAGCAGCGAGGGACAAAACAACTATGGCTACACCTTC

d_gene: TRBD1
abundance: few
j_gene: TRBJ1-1
v_gene: TRBV9
CDR3aa: CASSASTGGSNTEAFF
CDR3nt: TGTGCCAGCAGCGCATCGACAGGGGGCTCTAACACTGAAGCTTTCTTT

d_gene: TRBD1
abundance: few
j_gene: TRBJ1-2
v_gene: TRBV7-2
CDR3aa: CASSLFGQGNYGYTF
CDR3nt: TGTGCCAGCAGCTTATTCGGACAGGGAAACTATGGCTACACCTTC

d_gene: .
abundance: few
j_gene: TRBJ1-2
v_gene: TRBV6-5
CDR3aa: CASSPGPDYGYTF
CDR3nt: TGTGCCAGCAGCCCGGGACCGGACTATGGCTACACCTTC

d_gene: TRBD1
abundance: few
j_gene: TRBJ2-7
v_gene: TRBV27
CDR3aa: CASSYRGLKYEQYF
CDR3nt: TGTGCCAGCAGTTACAGGGGCCTCAAGTACGAGCAGTACTTC

d_gene: TRBD2
abundance: .
j_gene: TRBJ2-5
v_gene: TRBV6-1
CDR3aa: CASSSTSGGVETQYF
CDR3nt: TGTGCCAGCAGTTCCACTAGCGGGGGGGTAGAGACCCAGTACTTC

d_gene: .
abundance: .
j_gene: TRBJ2-2
v_gene: TRBV7-3
CDR3aa: CASRSMAGAGTGELFF
CDR3nt: TGTGCCAGCAGATCAATGGCCGGGGCGGGCACCGGGGAGCTGTTTTTT

d_gene: TRBD1
abundance: .
j_gene: TRBJ2-7
v_gene: TRBV6-5
CDR3aa: CASSYSTGTYEQYF
CDR3nt: TGTGCCAGCAGTTACTCGACAGGGACCTACGAGCAGTACTTC

d_gene: .
abundance: medium-sized
j_gene: TRBJ2-2
v_gene: TRBV19
CDR3aa: CASKKPSGDTGELFF
CDR3nt: TGTGCCAGTAAAAAGCCCTCGGGGGATACCGGGGAGCTGTTTTTT

d_gene: .
abundance: .
j_gene: TRBJ2-5
v_gene: TRBV6-1
CDR3aa: CASRERSFETQYF
CDR3nt: TGTGCTAGCAGGGAACGGTCGTTCGAGACCCAGTACTTC

d_gene: .
abundance: .
j_gene: TRBJ1-2
v_gene: TRBV5-6
CDR3aa: CASSLDRIYGYTF
CDR3nt: TGTGCCAGCAGCCTGGACAGAATATATGGCTACACCTTC

d_gene: TRBD1
abundance: few
j_gene: TRBJ2-7
v_gene: TRBV6-6
CDR3aa: CASSPDRATEQYF
CDR3nt: TGTGCCAGCTCCCCGGACAGGGCAACCGAGCAGTACTTC

d_gene: .
abundance: .
j_gene: TRBJ1-5
v_gene: TRBV5-1
CDR3aa: CASSLDSNQPQHF
CDR3nt: TGCGCCAGCAGCTTGGACAGCAATCAGCCCCAGCATTTT

d_gene: .
abundance: .
j_gene: TRBJ2-1
v_gene: TRBV6-4
CDR3aa: CASSDGDYNEQFF
CDR3nt: TGTGCCAGCAGTGACGGGGACTACAATGAGCAGTTCTTC

d_gene: .
abundance: few
j_gene: TRBJ2-5
v_gene: TRBV28
CDR3aa: CASGPTYRVGETQYF
CDR3nt: TGTGCCAGCGGCCCCACTTACAGGGTAGGGGAGACCCAGTACTTC

d_gene: .
abundance: .
j_gene: TRBJ2-3
v_gene: TRBV11-3
CDR3aa: CASSPRGSGTQYF
CDR3nt: TGTGCCAGCAGCCCCCGGGGTTCGGGAACGCAGTATTTT

d_gene: TRBD1
abundance: .
j_gene: TRBJ2-6
v_gene: TRBV10-3
CDR3aa: CAIRTGTEVSGANVLTF
CDR3nt: TGTGCCATCAGGACCGGGACAGAGGTATCTGGGGCCAACGTCCTGACTTTC

d_gene: .
abundance: once
j_gene: TRBJ1-2
v_gene: TRBV6-1
CDR3aa: CASRRATGSGYTF
CDR3nt: TGTGCCAGCAGACGCGCGACTGGGAGTGGCTACACCTTC

d_gene: TRBD1
abundance: many
j_gene: TRBJ2-5
v_gene: TRBV2
CDR3aa: CASSDRDRGQETQYF
CDR3nt: TGTGCCAGCAGTGACCGGGACAGGGGGCAAGAGACCCAGTACTTC

d_gene: .
abundance: few
j_gene: TRBJ1-5
v_gene: TRBV19
CDR3aa: CASCISWRQPQHF
CDR3nt: TGTGCCAGTTGCATCAGTTGGCGTCAGCCCCAGCATTTT

d_gene: .
abundance: .
j_gene: TRBJ1-4
v_gene: TRBV6-5
CDR3aa: CASSSGYNEKLFF
CDR3nt: TGTGCCAGCAGTTCAGGGTATAATGAAAAACTGTTTTTT

d_gene: TRBD1
abundance: .
j_gene: TRBJ1-1
v_gene: TRBV6-1
CDR3aa: CASSEEGAVTEAFF
CDR3nt: TGTGCCAGCAGTGAAGAGGGGGCGGTCACTGAAGCTTTCTTT

d_gene: .
abundance: .
j_gene: TRBJ2-7
v_gene: TRBV15
CDR3aa: CATSSGLASDYEQYF
CDR3nt: TGTGCCACCAGCTCCGGGCTTGCATCTGACTACGAGCAGTACTTC

d_gene: TRBD1
abundance: few
j_gene: TRBJ2-5
v_gene: TRBV7-3
CDR3aa: CASSRTGLGETQYF
CDR3nt: TGTGCCAGCAGCCGGACAGGGCTGGGAGAGACCCAGTACTTC

d_gene: TRBD2
abundance: .
j_gene: TRBJ2-1
v_gene: TRBV9
CDR3aa: CASSDGGGAVNEQFF
CDR3nt: TGTGCCAGCAGCGACGGCGGGGGGGCCGTCAATGAGCAGTTCTTC

d_gene: .
abundance: medium-sized
j_gene: TRBJ1-1
v_gene: TRBV6-6
CDR3aa: CASSYWQVNTEAFF
CDR3nt: TGTGCCAGCAGTTACTGGCAGGTGAACACTGAAGCTTTCTTT

d_gene: .
abundance: .
j_gene: TRBJ2-7
v_gene: TRBV5-1
CDR3aa: CASSLEGESSREQYF
CDR3nt: TGCGCCAGCAGCTTGGAGGGGGAGAGCTCCAGGGAGCAGTACTTC

d_gene: .
abundance: few
j_gene: TRBJ2-1
v_gene: TRBV19
CDR3aa: CASSIFDYYNEQFF
CDR3nt: TGTGCCAGTAGTATCTTCGATTACTACAATGAGCAGTTCTTC

d_gene: TRBD1
abundance: .
j_gene: TRBJ2-5
v_gene: TRBV30
CDR3aa: CAWSARQGARETQYF
CDR3nt: TGTGCCTGGAGTGCCAGACAGGGGGCAAGGGAGACCCAGTACTTC

d_gene: .
abundance: .
j_gene: TRBJ1-4
v_gene: TRBV28
CDR3aa: CASSFTNEKLFF
CDR3nt: TGTGCCAGCAGTTTTACTAATGAAAAACTGTTTTTT

d_gene: .
abundance: .
j_gene: TRBJ1-2
v_gene: TRBV15
CDR3aa: CATSGVPGRRANYGYTF
CDR3nt: TGTGCCACCAGCGGCGTTCCGGGACGGCGAGCTAACTATGGCTACACCTTC

d_gene: TRBD1
abundance: .
j_gene: TRBJ1-1
v_gene: TRBV6-1
CDR3aa: CASSAQGAKNTEAFF
CDR3nt: TGTGCCAGCAGTGCACAGGGGGCCAAGAACACTGAAGCTTTCTTT

d_gene: .
abundance: .
j_gene: TRBJ1-1
v_gene: TRBV15
CDR3aa: CATSRAPAGVTEAFF
CDR3nt: TGTGCCACCAGCAGAGCCCCGGCTGGGGTCACTGAAGCTTTCTTT

d_gene: .
abundance: .
j_gene: TRBJ1-6
v_gene: TRBV13
CDR3aa: CASSLGVSSYNSPLHF
CDR3nt: TGTGCCAGCAGCTTAGGTGTATCCTCCTATAATTCACCCCTCCACTTT

d_gene: .
abundance: .
j_gene: TRBJ1-5
v_gene: TRBV5-6
CDR3aa: CASSLGGLTRQPQHF
CDR3nt: TGTGCCAGCAGCTTGGGGGGGCTCACTCGTCAGCCCCAGCATTTT

d_gene: TRBD1
abundance: few
j_gene: TRBJ2-7
v_gene: TRBV27
CDR3aa: CASSYGGQSYEQYF
CDR3nt: TGTGCCAGCAGTTATGGGGGACAGTCCTACGAGCAGTACTTC

d_gene: TRBD1
abundance: .
j_gene: TRBJ2-1
v_gene: TRBV4-3
CDR3aa: CASSQEGQGSYNEQFF
CDR3nt: TGCGCCAGCAGCCAGGAGGGACAGGGTTCCTACAATGAGCAGTTCTTC

d_gene: .
abundance: .
j_gene: TRBJ1-1
v_gene: TRBV4-2
CDR3aa: CASKTMGANTEAFF
CDR3nt: TGTGCCAGCAAAACTATGGGGGCGAACACTGAAGCTTTCTTT

d_gene: TRBD1
abundance: .
j_gene: TRBJ2-2
v_gene: TRBV10-3
CDR3aa: CAIRGTVNTGELFF
CDR3nt: TGTGCCATCAGGGGGACAGTAAACACCGGGGAGCTGTTTTTT

d_gene: .
abundance: .
j_gene: TRBJ2-7
v_gene: TRBV6-5
CDR3aa: CASSYVGKGYEQYF
CDR3nt: TGTGCCAGCAGTTACGTCGGGAAGGGCTACGAGCAGTACTTC